This TCR beta chain originates from a study of shared clonotypes between healthy human individuals (dated by TCRdb to between 2020 and 2021). At the level of the whole study: The cohort comprised a couple of women and a few men aged 18 to 49 years. Libraries were prepared and TCR repertoires were sequenced by different laboratories using diverse techniques, in order to increase sequencing depth and limit assay-specific biases. Blood TCR repertoires of five healthy adults were deeply sequenced to estimate repertoire size and the extent of clonotype sharing between individuals. Leukapheresis yielded between about 0.85 and 10 billion PBMCs per donor. For each donor, CD4 naive and CD4 memory were each given three plates, CD8 naive was given two plates, and CD8 memory was given one plate. The paper's findings and limits, for the study overall: The genetic and exposure-history diversity represented was limited by the small number of donors. Only blood was sampled, and tissue TCR repertoires likely differ from those in blood. Naive subsets generally had larger estimated clonotype richness than memory subsets did. Rarefaction of sorted-subset datasets indicated incomplete sequencing despite the large sequencing depth. Across four donors, approximately 4.6% of naive CD4, roughly 3.5% of naive CD8, 2% to 2.5% of memory CD4, and around 0.4% of memory CD8 clonotypes were shared. Pairwise subsampling indicated that sequencing depth was expected to affect the degree of clonotype sharing among donors. Clonotypes shared by all four sorted-subset donors showed higher generation probabilities than non-shared clonotypes.

TCR CDR3 regions were amplified from genomic DNA by multiplex PCR using the deep immunoSEQ assay. Extracted genomic DNA from each cell subset was spread evenly across all wells of several immunoSEQ 96-well plates, with each plate serving as a replicate. For sorted subsets, each replicate PCR was loaded with around 220 ng genomic DNA, equivalent to approximately 33,000 T cell genomes. Purified libraries were quantified with a Qubit 3.0 fluorometer, sized on a Bioanalyzer 2100, and re-quantified with the KAPA Library Quantification kit. Every immunoSEQ 96-well plate was sequenced on a dedicated single-read 150-cycle Illumina NextSeq 550 flow cell. The paper's data handling went like this. Because the immunoSEQ output held only junctional sequences and lacked quality scores, the filtering could not match the filtering applied to full-length reads. Sequences were annotated with PyIR, a Python wrapper for IgBLAST v1.9, and V/J genes and CDR3 were assigned using IMGT germline references. Reads were filtered out if the reads had weak V/J assignments (E-value above 1e-6), no CDR3, stop codons, out-of-frame junctions, or ambiguous translated residues. V3J clonotypes were defined as sequences sharing the same inferred V gene, J gene, and CDR3 amino acid sequence. Percentage overlap between repertoires was calculated by dividing the number of shared unique clonotypes by the size of the smaller repertoire. Three approaches were used to assess repertoire richness: RTK rarefaction, the Chao1 estimator, and Recon v2.1 estimates of unobserved clonotypes. OLGA was used to compute generation probabilities for all TCRbeta clonotypes that the gDNA method yielded from a handful of donors. TCRdb holds this immuneACCESS table with in-frame rearrangements only. Some clones are missing; in checked studies, unresolved V genes explain under half, and the rest has no known cause. From that table come the V and J calls and clone size; the DNA was used to work out D and trimming. The sample includes approximately 940,000 clones, with less than 85% observed a single time. Around 1.4% of the sample lies in the top ten.

The donors were healthy, HIV-negative adults with no recently reported acute infections or vaccinations. Only Caucasian adults living in Nashville, Tennessee, USA were represented among the donors. CD4+ T cells were enriched by magnetic negative selection, after which naive cells were positively selected on CD45RA and the negative fraction was taken as the memory subset. Blood was collected by leukapheresis, and PBMCs were isolated by Ficoll-Histopaque density gradient centrifugation and then cryopreserved in liquid nitrogen vapor phase. Purity and quantity of every magnetically sorted T cell population were checked by analytical flow cytometry. Genomic DNA was isolated from every sorted fraction and measured by UV absorbance on a Nanodrop 2000c. Via the germline V gene, CDR1 is MGHRA and CDR2 YSYEKL. The CDR3 sequence holds 16 residues, the cysteine and phenylalanine included. Here the CDR3 DNA is all that survives: 48 bases in frame from base 1. The junction shows trimming of 5 bases on V and 1 base on J, and the gene matches do not reach 7 bases of it.

Regarding this clone: Its antigen remains unidentified. No much larger clonotype is one base removed from it; base qualities were not supplied.

Recombination connected TRBV4-1 to TRBJ2-1; 8 middle bases align to TRBD2. The receptor was derived from a man aged 18 to 29 in good health. Sequencing was carried out using memory CD4+ T cells sorted from blood. Taken with the paper, the label for cell subset or site translates to: CD45RA-negative fraction. The nucleotide sequence is given as TGCGCCAGCAGCAACTCCCTAGCGGGTTCCTACAATGAGCAGTTCTTC. Translation gives CASSNSLAGSYNEQFF.